A single T cell receptor beta chain is shown here with its context. This sample stems from a study of blood T cell repertoires in COVID-19. Authors' analysis steps: Reference gene primers were amplified, and this amplification served to estimate nucleated cell counts. Only in-frame clones appear in the TCRdb table, and some are missing; sequencing was by immunoSEQ multiplex PCR. That table furnishes V, J and clone size, whereas the DNA furnished D and trimming. The table lists 300,000 to 450,000 clones, around 87% of them singletons. V was clipped by 4 bases and J by 2 bases, with 18 bases between them. Germline assignment: CDR1 SGDLS and CDR2 YYNGEE. CDR3 length: 16 residues.

This TCR was recovered from a man aged 25 to 40 who had recovered from COVID-19. The V call is TRBV9, the J call TRBJ2-5; D unresolved. The sequencing input was PBMCs or T cells enriched from blood (not recorded which). CDR3 DNA: TGTGCCAGCAGCCCCCAGGCCAGGCAAAGACAAGAGACCCAGTACTTC. It specifies CASSPQARQRQETQYF.